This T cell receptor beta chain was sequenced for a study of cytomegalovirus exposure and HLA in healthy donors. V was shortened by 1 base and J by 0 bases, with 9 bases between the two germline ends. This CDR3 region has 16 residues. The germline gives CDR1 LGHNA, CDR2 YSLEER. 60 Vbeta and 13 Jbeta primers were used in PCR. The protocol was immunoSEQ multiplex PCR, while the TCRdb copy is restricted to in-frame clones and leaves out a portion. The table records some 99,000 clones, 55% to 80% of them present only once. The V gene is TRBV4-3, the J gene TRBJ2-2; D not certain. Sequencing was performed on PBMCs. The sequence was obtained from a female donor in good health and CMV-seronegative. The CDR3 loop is CASSQGWSPNTGELFF. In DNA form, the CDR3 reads TGCGCCAGCAGCCAAGGTTGGAGTCCGAACACCGGGGAGCTGTTTTTT.